This T cell receptor beta chain originates from a study of blood T cells in healthy people across ages. Whole-study results and caveats: In the absence of known donor CMV status, changes in expanded clonotypes were possibly confounded.

Primers used in a second PCR of roughly 6 to 11 cycles were a sample-barcoded 5' primer and a J-beta primer mix. Every single cDNA molecule received a tag from a template-switch adaptor with 12 random nucleotides. TCRdb redid the calling of the 5' RACE reads with MiXCR, one entry per CDR3 protein. The sample carries 790,000 or so distinct CDR3 sequences, roughly three fifths recorded once. This clonotype was seen just once. Its antigen is undetermined. Trimming left V 9 bases short and J 1 base short, with 18 bases between. This CDR3 spans 15 amino acids. The germline V gene encodes CDR1 MNHEY and CDR2 SMNVEV (reference sequence).

The chain employs TRBV27 and TRBJ1-1, with TRBD1 as a possible D gene (5 bases). The receptor's source is a man aged 40-50 years in good health. The sample consisted of blood. Written as DNA, the CDR3 is TGTGCCAGTGGGCTAGGGCAGGGCAGGAACACTGAAGCTTTCTTT. Protein product: CASGLGQGRNTEAFF.